One T cell receptor (beta chain) is described in this entry. This sample is part of a study of blood T cell repertoires in COVID-19. Study at large: Sources were T cells, B-cell-depleted T cells, or PBMCs; the material itself was cDNA or gDNA.

Per the authors' pipeline: Nucleated cell counts were estimated from reference gene primer amplification. Libraries were prepared by immunoSEQ multiplex PCR; TCRdb keeps only in-frame clonotypes and omits some of them. The DNA was the basis for D and trimming; V, J and clone size are from that table. The table lists approximately 90,000 clones, 65% to 90% of them singletons. This CDR3 comprises 15 residues. V lost 2 bases and J lost 3, with 12 bases in between. In germline, CDR1 is SGHNT, CDR2 YYREEE (reference sequence). The sample comprised peripheral blood. This chain connects TRBV5-4 to TRBJ2-1, with D possibly matching TRBD2 (5 bases). This TCR came from a man in his sixties with acute or convalescent COVID-19. CDR3 sequence: CASSFESRVYNEQFF. The CDR3 nucleotides read TGTGCCAGCAGCTTTGAATCGAGGGTCTACAATGAGCAGTTCTTC.